This TCR beta chain was recovered during a study of blood T cell repertoires in COVID-19. Study summary: From the United States, Italy and Spain came samples of acute and convalescent COVID-19. T cells, B-cell-depleted T cells, or PBMCs supplied cDNA or gDNA.

Between the trimmed V and J ends, which lost 5 bases and 2 bases, there was a span of 9 bases. The CDR3 runs 13 residues. Germline V gene data show CDR1 as LNHDA and CDR2 as SQIVND (reference sequence). Per the original data handling: Amplification of reference gene primers was used by the study to estimate nucleated cell counts. The method was immunoSEQ multiplex PCR; TCRdb's version includes in-frame clones alone and lacks a portion of them. V, J and clone size reflect that table, while D and trimming were determined from the DNA. Seen here are fewer than 450,000 clones, around 91% observed once, and the top ten hold around 3.5%.

The gene calls are TRBV19 and TRBJ1-1; D call uncertain. The sequenced sample was peripheral blood. The origin of this receptor is a woman younger than 35 who had recovered from COVID-19. CDR3 in amino acids: CASSLHRNTEAFF. DNA for the CDR3: TGTGCCAGTAGTTTACACCGAAACACTGAAGCTTTCTTT.